Listed here are 2 T cell receptor beta chains from one sample, sequenced in a study of blood T cell repertoires in COVID-19. Data came from immunoSEQ multiplex PCR; TCRdb stores just in-frame clones and leaves some out. The data hold 270,000 or so clones, with 65% to 85% observed a single time. The specimen was PBMCs or T cells enriched from blood (not recorded which). These receptor sequences come from a man between 50 and 59 years old who had recovered from COVID-19.

This rearrangement joins TRBV5-6 to TRBJ2-5; perhaps TRBD1 as D (5 bases). V lost 2 bases and J lost 6, with 11 bases in between. The CDR3 extends over 13 amino acids. Per germline, CDR1 SGHDT and CDR2 YYEEEE. Here the CDR3 DNA reads TGTGCCAGCAGCTTCCAGGGTACGAAGACCCAGTACTTC. Its protein product is CASSFQGTKTQYF.

This clone appeared a few times. The chain carries TRBV7-8 and TRBJ1-5; 11 bases are a match to TRBD1. V was pared by 0 bases and J by 6 bases, with 4 bases of the junction left unmatched. The CDR3 contains 16 residues. Germline V gene sequence: CDR1 SGHVS, CDR2 FQNEAQ. CDR3 loop: CASSLAGTGGSQPQHF. CDR3 nucleotides: TGTGCCAGCAGCTTAGCCGGGACAGGGGGTAGTCAGCCCCAGCATTTT.